This TCR beta chain was retrieved from a study of regulatory T cells in long-lasting Graves disease. General observations from the study: More public clonotypes were shared by persistent patients (2,741) than by new patients (roughly 970).

Through Arm-PCR of CDR3 regions and iRepertoire HTBI primers, TCR beta libraries were built. TCRdb called the multiplex PCR reads again in MiXCR, with one record for every CDR3 protein. This repertoire shows under 500,000 distinct CDR3 sequences, 20% to 25% found once; its top ten account for about 7.8%. This clonotype occurred a few times. What it recognizes is unknown. The time point was: persistent/refractory GD, antithyroid drugs over 5 years with positive TRAb. Extracted PBMC RNA gave rise to the TCR library. The authors diagnosed Graves' disease using American Thyroid Association guidelines. From germline, CDR1 is MNHGY and CDR2 SVAAGI. The CDR3 consists of 13 residues. V was pared by 3 bases and J by 7 bases, with 7 bases between.

Here the sequenced sample was peripheral blood mononuclear cells (PBMCs), taken when the disease was refractory, from a patient treated with antithyroid drugs. V gene TRBV6-9 combines with J gene TRBJ1-6; D unresolved. This receptor was taken from a female donor with Graves disease. CDR3 nucleotides: TGTGCCAGCAGTTACCGGTTAAATTCACCCCTCCACTTT. This codes for CASSYRLNSPLHF.